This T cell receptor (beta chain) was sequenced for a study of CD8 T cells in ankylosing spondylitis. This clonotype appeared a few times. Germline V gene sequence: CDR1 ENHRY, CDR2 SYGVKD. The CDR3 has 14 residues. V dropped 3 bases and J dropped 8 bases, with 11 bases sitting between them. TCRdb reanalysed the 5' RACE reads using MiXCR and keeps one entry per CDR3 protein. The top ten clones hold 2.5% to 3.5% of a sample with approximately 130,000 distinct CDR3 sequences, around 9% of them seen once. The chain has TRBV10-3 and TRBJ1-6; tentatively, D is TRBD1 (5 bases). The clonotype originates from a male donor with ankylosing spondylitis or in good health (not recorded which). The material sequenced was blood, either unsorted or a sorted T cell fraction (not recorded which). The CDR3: CAISERGEDSPLHF. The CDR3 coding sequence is TGTGCCATCAGTGAAAGGGGCGAGGATTCACCCCTCCACTTT.